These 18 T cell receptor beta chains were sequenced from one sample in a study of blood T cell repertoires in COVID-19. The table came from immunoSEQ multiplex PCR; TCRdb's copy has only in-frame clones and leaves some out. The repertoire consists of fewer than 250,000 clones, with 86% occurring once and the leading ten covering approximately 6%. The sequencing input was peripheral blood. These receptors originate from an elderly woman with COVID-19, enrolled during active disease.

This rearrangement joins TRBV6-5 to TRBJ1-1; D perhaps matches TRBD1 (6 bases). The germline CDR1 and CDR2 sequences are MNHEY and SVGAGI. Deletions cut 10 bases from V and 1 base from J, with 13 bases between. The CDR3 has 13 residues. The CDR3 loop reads CATSRTENTEAFF. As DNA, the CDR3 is TGTGCCACAAGTCGGACAGAGAACACTGAAGCTTTCTTT.

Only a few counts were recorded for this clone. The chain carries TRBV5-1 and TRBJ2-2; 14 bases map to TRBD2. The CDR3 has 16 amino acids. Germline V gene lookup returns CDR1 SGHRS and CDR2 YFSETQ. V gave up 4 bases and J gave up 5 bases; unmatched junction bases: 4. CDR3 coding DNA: TGCGCCAGCAGCCTGGGACTAGCGGGGGTAACCGGGGAGCTGTTTTTT. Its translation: CASSLGLAGVTGELFF.

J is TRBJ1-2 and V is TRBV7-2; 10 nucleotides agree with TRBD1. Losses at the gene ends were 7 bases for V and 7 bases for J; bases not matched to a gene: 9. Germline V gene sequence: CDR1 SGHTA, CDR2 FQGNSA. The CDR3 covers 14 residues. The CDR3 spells CASTPDRGSRGYTF. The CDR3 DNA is TGTGCCAGCACCCCGGACAGGGGGTCGCGTGGCTACACCTTC.

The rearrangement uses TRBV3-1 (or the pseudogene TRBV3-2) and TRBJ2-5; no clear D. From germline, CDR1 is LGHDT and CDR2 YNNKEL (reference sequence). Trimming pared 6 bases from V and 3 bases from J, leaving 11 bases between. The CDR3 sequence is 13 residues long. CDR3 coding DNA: TGTGCCAGCAGGAAGAGCACAGAAGAGACCCAGTACTTC. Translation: CASRKSTEETQYF.

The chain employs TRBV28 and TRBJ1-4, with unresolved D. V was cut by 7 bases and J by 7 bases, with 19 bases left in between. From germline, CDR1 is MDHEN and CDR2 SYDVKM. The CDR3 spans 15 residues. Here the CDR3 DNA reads TGTGCCAGCACCCCACCGGGAGGGCCCGGTGAAAAACTGTTTTTT. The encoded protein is CASTPPGGPGEKLFF.

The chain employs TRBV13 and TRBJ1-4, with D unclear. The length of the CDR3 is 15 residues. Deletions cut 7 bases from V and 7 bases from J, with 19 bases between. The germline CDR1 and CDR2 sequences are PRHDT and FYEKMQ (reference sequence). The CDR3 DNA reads TGTGCCAGCATTCTGGACTGGGCTTGGGTTGAAAAACTGTTTTTT. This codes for CASILDWAWVEKLFF.

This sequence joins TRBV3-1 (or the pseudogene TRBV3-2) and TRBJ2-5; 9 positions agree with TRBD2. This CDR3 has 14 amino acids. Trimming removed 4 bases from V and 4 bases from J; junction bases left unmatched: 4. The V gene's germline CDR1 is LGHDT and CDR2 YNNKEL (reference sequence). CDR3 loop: CASSPTSGVETQYF. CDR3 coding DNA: TGTGCCAGCAGCCCGACTAGCGGAGTAGAGACCCAGTACTTC.

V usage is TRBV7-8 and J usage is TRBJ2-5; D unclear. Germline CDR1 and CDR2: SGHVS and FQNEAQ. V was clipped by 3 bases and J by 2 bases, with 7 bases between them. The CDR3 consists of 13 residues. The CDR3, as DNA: TGTGCCAGCAGCTTCCAGGTACAAGAGACCCAGTACTTC. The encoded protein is CASSFQVQETQYF.

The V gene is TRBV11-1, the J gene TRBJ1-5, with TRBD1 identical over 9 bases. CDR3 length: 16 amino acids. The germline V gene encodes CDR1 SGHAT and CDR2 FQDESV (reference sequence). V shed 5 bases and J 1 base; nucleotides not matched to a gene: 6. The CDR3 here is CASSTGTGKSNQPQHF. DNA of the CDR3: TGTGCCAGCAGCACTGGGACAGGGAAGAGCAATCAGCCCCAGCATTTT.

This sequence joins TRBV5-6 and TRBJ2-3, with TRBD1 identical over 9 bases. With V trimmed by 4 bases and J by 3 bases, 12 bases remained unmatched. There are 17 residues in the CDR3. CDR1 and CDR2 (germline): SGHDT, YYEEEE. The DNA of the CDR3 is TGTGCCAGCAGCGTACGCCCCGGACAGGGGATTACAGATACGCAGTATTTT. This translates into CASSVRPGQGITDTQYF.

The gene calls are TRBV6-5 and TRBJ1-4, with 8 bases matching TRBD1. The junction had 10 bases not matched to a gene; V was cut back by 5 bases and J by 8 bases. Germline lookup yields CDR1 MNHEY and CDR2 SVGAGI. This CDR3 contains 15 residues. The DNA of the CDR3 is TGTGCCAGCAGTAAAACAGGGGGGACAGGCGAAAAACTGTTTTTT. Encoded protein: CASSKTGGTGEKLFF.

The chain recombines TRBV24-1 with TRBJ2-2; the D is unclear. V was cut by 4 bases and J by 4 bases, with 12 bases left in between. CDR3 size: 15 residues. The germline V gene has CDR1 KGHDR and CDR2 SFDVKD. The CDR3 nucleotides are TGTGCCACCAGTGACACCGGGTCCTTCACCGGGGAGCTGTTTTTT. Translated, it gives CATSDTGSFTGELFF.

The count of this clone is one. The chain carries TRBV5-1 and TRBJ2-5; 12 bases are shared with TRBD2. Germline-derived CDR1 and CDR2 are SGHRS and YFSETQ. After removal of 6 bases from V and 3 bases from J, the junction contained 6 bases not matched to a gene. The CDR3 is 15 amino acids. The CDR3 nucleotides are TGCGCCAGCAATCTCCTAGCGGGGGGGGAAGAGACCCAGTACTTC. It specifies CASNLLAGGEETQYF.

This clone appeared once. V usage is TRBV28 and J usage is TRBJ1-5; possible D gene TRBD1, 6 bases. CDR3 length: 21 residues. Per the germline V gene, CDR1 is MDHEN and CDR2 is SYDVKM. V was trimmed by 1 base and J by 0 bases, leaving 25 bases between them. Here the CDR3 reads CASSLLTLLGAGLYSNQPQHF. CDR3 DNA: TGTGCCAGCAGTTTATTAACTCTCCTGGGGGCAGGCCTTTATAGCAATCAGCCCCAGCATTTT.

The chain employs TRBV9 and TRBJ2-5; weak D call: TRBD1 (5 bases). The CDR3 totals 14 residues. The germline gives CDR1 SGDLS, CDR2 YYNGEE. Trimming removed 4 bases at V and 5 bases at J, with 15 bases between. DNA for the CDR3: TGTGCCAGCAGCCTTCCCGATGGGGCGGAGACCCAGTACTTC. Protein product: CASSLPDGAETQYF.

The CDR3 sequence is CASTTGDSPLHF. DNA of the CDR3: TGTGCCAGCACTACAGGGGATTCACCCCTCCACTTT. This rearrangement joins TRBV7-9 to TRBJ1-6; 7 positions agree with TRBD1. V shed 7 bases and J 8 bases; nucleotides not matched to a gene: 2. CDR3 length equals 12 residues. Germline V CDR1 and CDR2: SEHNR, FQNEAQ (reference sequence).

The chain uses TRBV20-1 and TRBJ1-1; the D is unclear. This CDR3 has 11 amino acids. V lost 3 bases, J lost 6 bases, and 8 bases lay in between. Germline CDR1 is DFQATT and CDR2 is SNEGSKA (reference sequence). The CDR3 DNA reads TGCAGTGCTAGGCGCGTAGCTGAAGCTTTCTTT. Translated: CSARRVAEAFF.

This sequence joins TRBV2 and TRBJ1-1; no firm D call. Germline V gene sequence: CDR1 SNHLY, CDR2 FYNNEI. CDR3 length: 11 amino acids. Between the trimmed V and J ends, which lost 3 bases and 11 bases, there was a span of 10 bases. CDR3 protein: CASSEYSGAFF. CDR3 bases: TGTGCCAGCAGTGAGTACAGTGGCGCTTTCTTT. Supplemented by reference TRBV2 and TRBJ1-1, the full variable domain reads EPEVTQTPSHQVTQMGQEVILRCVPISNHLYFYWYRQILGQKVEFLVSFYNNEISEKSEIFDDQFSVERPDGSNFTLKIRSTKLEDSAMYFCASSEYSGAFFGQGTRLTVV.